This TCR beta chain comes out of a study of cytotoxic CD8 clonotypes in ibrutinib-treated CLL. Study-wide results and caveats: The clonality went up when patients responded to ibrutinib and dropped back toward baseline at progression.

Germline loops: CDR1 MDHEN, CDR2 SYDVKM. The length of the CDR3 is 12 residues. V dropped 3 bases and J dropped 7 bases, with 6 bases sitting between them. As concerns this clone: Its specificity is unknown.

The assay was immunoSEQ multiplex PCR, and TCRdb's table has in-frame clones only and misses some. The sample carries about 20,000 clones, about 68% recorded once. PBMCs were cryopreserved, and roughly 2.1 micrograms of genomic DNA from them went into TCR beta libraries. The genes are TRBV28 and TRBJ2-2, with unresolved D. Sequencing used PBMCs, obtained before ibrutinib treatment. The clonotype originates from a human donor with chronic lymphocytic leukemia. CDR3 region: CASSFVLGELFF. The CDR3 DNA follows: TGTGCCAGCAGTTTTGTCCTCGGGGAGCTGTTTTTT.